The 30 T cell receptor beta chains presented below share a single source sample, sequenced in a study of blood T cell repertoires in COVID-19. Clones were read by immunoSEQ multiplex PCR, and TCRdb kept only the in-frame ones, dropping some. This sample has around 240,000 clones, with 80% to 90% found just once. The sequenced sample consisted of PBMCs or T cells enriched from blood (not recorded which). These receptor sequences come from a woman aged 50 to 65 who had recovered from COVID-19.

V and J are TRBV3-1 (or the pseudogene TRBV3-2) and TRBJ2-1; 9 positions match TRBD2. Per germline, CDR1 LGHDT and CDR2 YNNKEL (reference sequence). J gave up 9 bases and V 3 bases, and 6 bases lay outside the gene matches. The CDR3 sequence is 14 residues long. The CDR3: CASSQRLAVGEQFF. Written as DNA, the CDR3 is TGTGCCAGCAGCCAGAGACTAGCGGTGGGTGAGCAGTTCTTC.

This sequence joins TRBV28 and TRBJ2-1; 7 positions match TRBD2. Unmatched junction bases numbered 1, after V lost 2 bases and J lost 3 bases. Germline V lookup: CDR1 MDHEN, CDR2 SYDVKM. CDR3 length: 14 residues. The CDR3, as DNA: TGTGCCAGCAGTTTAAGCGGGAACTACAATGAGCAGTTCTTC. Translated: CASSLSGNYNEQFF.

J is TRBJ2-1 and V is TRBV10-3; possible D gene TRBD2, 5 bases. The length of the CDR3 is 13 residues. Germline V gives CDR1 ENHRY, CDR2 SYGVKD. V lost 4 bases to trimming and J lost 10 bases, with 14 bases between them. The DNA of the CDR3 is TGTGCCATCAGTGTGGACCAACGAGGGGAGCAGTTCTTC. This encodes CAISVDQRGEQFF.

This clone was counted a few times. V is TRBV4-1 and J is TRBJ1-1, with D possibly matching TRBD1 (5 bases). Germline V lookup: CDR1 MGHRA, CDR2 YSYEKL. The V end was cut by 1 base, the J end by 4 bases, with 16 bases between. This CDR3 comprises 16 residues. The CDR3 DNA follows: TGCGCCAGCAGCCAAGCCTTTTTAGGGGAGGGCACTGAAGCTTTCTTT. This translates into CASSQAFLGEGTEAFF.

The V call is TRBV25-1, the J call TRBJ1-1; possible D gene TRBD1, 6 bases. The CDR3 spans 15 residues. The germline CDR1 and CDR2 sequences are MGHDK and SYGVNS. V lost 6 bases and J 3 bases, leaving 17 bases between the germline ends. The CDR3 protein is CASSGRGFFHTEAFF. DNA for the CDR3: TGTGCCAGCAGCGGCAGGGGCTTCTTTCACACTGAAGCTTTCTTT.

This rearrangement joins TRBV19 to TRBJ2-7, with 11 bases fitting TRBD1. After removal of 3 bases from V and 1 base from J, the junction contained 5 bases not matched to a gene. CDR1 and CDR2 (germline): LNHDA, SQIVND (reference sequence). The CDR3 has 16 amino acids. The CDR3, as DNA: TGTGCCAGTAGTATTGACGGGACAGGGGGTTCCTACGAGCAGTACTTC. Translated, it gives CASSIDGTGGSYEQYF.

Only a few counts were recorded for this clone. The J gene is TRBJ1-1, the V gene TRBV18, with 8 bases identical to TRBD1. Germline V gene sequence: CDR1 KGHSH, CDR2 LQKENI. Unmatched junction bases numbered 9, after V lost 4 bases and J lost 11 bases. The length of the CDR3 is 13 residues. The CDR3 is CASSLTTGEGAFF. CDR3 DNA sequence: TGTGCCAGCTCACTAACGACAGGGGAAGGCGCTTTCTTT.

This sequence joins TRBV19 and TRBJ1-3; D is undetermined. V lost 3 bases, J lost 0 bases, and 12 bases lay in between. This CDR3 contains 16 residues. The germline V gene has CDR1 LNHDA and CDR2 SQIVND (reference sequence). CDR3 loop: CASSMPRGSSGNTIYF. The CDR3 DNA is TGTGCCAGTAGTATGCCGCGCGGTAGCTCTGGAAACACCATATATTTT.

As regards this clone: A junction boundary mismatches the germline segment, possibly from a read error. CDR3 nucleotides: TGTGCTAGCAGCCTAGGACTAGCGGGAGATCATGAGCAGTTCTTC. It codes for CASSLGLAGDHEQFF. The rearrangement joins TRBV7-7 to TRBJ2-1; 13 positions match TRBD2. Germline V gives CDR1 SSHAT, CDR2 FNYEAQ (reference sequence). This CDR3 region has 15 residues.

The chain joins TRBV11-2 to TRBJ2-1; TRBD2 matches 14 bases. The length of the CDR3 is 16 residues. Losses at the gene ends were 5 bases for V and 5 bases for J; bases not matched to a gene: 5. Germline V gene sequence: CDR1 SGHAT, CDR2 FQNNGV. Here the CDR3 reads CASSVRGLAGDNEQFF. As DNA, the CDR3 is TGTGCCAGCAGCGTAAGGGGACTAGCGGGAGACAATGAGCAGTTCTTC.

V is TRBV15 and J is TRBJ2-5, with D unresolved. CDR3 length: 16 residues. Germline loops: CDR1 LNHNV, CDR2 YYDKDF (reference sequence). Trimming took off 8 bases at V and 5 bases at J, with 24 bases between the two ends. The CDR3 nucleotides are TGTGCCACCCGTCCGAACCTAGGAGACCCTCCGGAGACCCAGTACTTC. Translating gives CATRPNLGDPPETQYF.

V gene TRBV6-5 combines with J gene TRBJ1-2, with D possibly TRBD1 on 5 matching bases. Germline V CDR1 and CDR2: MNHEY, SVGAGI. The CDR3 has 13 residues. Trimming pared 8 bases from V and 2 bases from J, leaving 12 bases between. CDR3 DNA sequence: TGTGCCAGCTCTAGGGGCAGAAACTATGGCTACACCTTC. Translating gives CASSRGRNYGYTF.

CDR3 coding DNA: TGCGCCAGCAGCTCGATACAGGGGGCCAATGAGCAGTTCTTC. This gives the protein CASSSIQGANEQFF. This chain connects TRBV5-1 to TRBJ2-1, with TRBD1 identical over 9 bases. Germline V gene data show CDR1 as SGHRS and CDR2 as YFSETQ. V lost 3 bases to trimming and J lost 6 bases; unmatched junction nucleotides: 4. This CDR3 region has 14 residues.

The V call is TRBV4-2, the J call TRBJ1-3; TRBD1 agrees at 8 bases. The CDR3 extends over 19 amino acids. V was clipped by 4 bases and J by 0 bases; unmatched bases: 14. Germline V CDR1 and CDR2: LGHNA, YNFKEQ. The CDR3 spells CASSPGQGEGLSSGNTIYF. The CDR3 DNA reads as TGTGCCAGCAGCCCCGGACAGGGAGAAGGACTAAGCTCTGGAAACACCATATATTTT.

This clone was observed a handful of times. The CDR3 loop reads CASSRTGDETQYF. The CDR3 DNA reads as TGTGCCAGCAGCAGGACAGGGGACGAGACCCAGTACTTC. The V gene is TRBV7-2, the J gene TRBJ2-5, with TRBD1 matching over 9 bases. The trim removed 5 bases at V and 5 bases at J, leaving 3 bases unmatched. The CDR3 has 13 amino acids. CDR1 and CDR2 (germline): SGHTA, FQGNSA.

This chain links TRBV6-1 with TRBJ1-1; tentative D call: TRBD1 (6 bases). CDR1 is MNHNS, CDR2 SASEGT, per germline. V lost 2 bases and J 4 bases, leaving 11 bases between the germline ends. This CDR3 spans 14 amino acids. CDR3 bases: TGTGCCAGCAGTGAACAACAGGGTCTCACTGAAGCTTTCTTT. This codes for CASSEQQGLTEAFF.

This clone was seen a handful of times. This chain joins TRBV6-1 and TRBJ2-7; D possibly corresponds to TRBD1 (6 bases). This CDR3 comprises 15 residues. The germline V gene encodes CDR1 MNHNS and CDR2 SASEGT. The V and J ends lost 1 base and 5 bases respectively, with 15 bases between them. The CDR3 DNA reads TGTGCCAGCAGTGAAGAAGTGGGCAGGGGCAACGAGCAGTACTTC. Protein: CASSEEVGRGNEQYF.

The genes are TRBV7-2 and TRBJ1-6; 7 nucleotides line up with TRBD1. V shed 4 bases and J 3 bases; nucleotides not matched to a gene: 3. CDR3 size: 15 residues. The germline gives CDR1 SGHTA, CDR2 FQGNSA. CDR3 nucleotide sequence: TGTGCCAGCAGCTCGGGGACAGTCTATAATTCACCCCTCCACTTT. Amino acids: CASSSGTVYNSPLHF.

The sample holds one count of this clone. The chain employs TRBV15 and TRBJ2-2, with 7 bases identical to TRBD2. V dropped 0 bases and J dropped 6; count of bases not matched to a gene: 4. This CDR3 spans 15 amino acids. Looked up from germline, CDR1 is LNHNV and CDR2 is YYDKDF (reference sequence). The CDR3 coding sequence is TGTGCCACCAGCAGAGATGGGAGGGTTTCCGGGGAGCTGTTTTTT. It translates to CATSRDGRVSGELFF.

Worth noting for this clone: At one end the junction does not follow the germline gene, possibly because of a read error. The chain recombines TRBV15 with TRBJ2-1; TRBD2 matches 9 bases. There are 20 residues in the CDR3. CDR1 and CDR2 from the germline V gene are LNHNV and YYDKDF (reference sequence). CDR3: CATSRDRIGLAGSGYNGQFF. In DNA, the CDR3 is TGTGCCACCAGCAGAGATCGTATAGGGCTAGCGGGATCGGGGTACAATGGGCAGTTCTTC.

The chain links TRBV15 to TRBJ1-2, with 7 bases fitting TRBD1. Germline V lookup: CDR1 LNHNV, CDR2 YYDKDF (reference sequence). V trimming: 8 bases; J trimming: 2 bases; junction bases outside the gene matches: 8. The CDR3 consists of 14 residues. The CDR3 loop reads CATQQGTSNYGYTF. CDR3 sequence (DNA): TGTGCCACCCAACAGGGGACGAGCAACTATGGCTACACCTTC.

V is TRBV15 and J is TRBJ2-1; 7 bases are a match to TRBD1. From germline, CDR1 is LNHNV and CDR2 YYDKDF (reference sequence). The V and J ends lost 3 bases and 7 bases, in that order; junction bases with no gene match: 21. CDR3 size: 19 residues. Written as DNA, the CDR3 is TGTGCCACCAGCAGGCAGACAGGGATCAGCACCGGCCCCGATAATGAGCAGTTCTTC. Its protein product is CATSRQTGISTGPDNEQFF. Variable domain in full (rest from reference TRBV15 and TRBJ2-1): DAMVIQNPRYQVTQFGKPVTLSCSQTLNHNVMYWYQQKSSQAPKLLFHYYDKDFNNEADTPDNFQSRRPNTSFCFLDIRSPGLGDTAMYLCATSRQTGISTGPDNEQFFGPGTRLTVL.

The chain has TRBV27 and TRBJ2-3, with D maybe TRBD2 (6 bases). Germline V lookup: CDR1 MNHEY, CDR2 SMNVEV (reference sequence). With 6 bases removed from V and 6 bases from J, the gap between germline ends came to 19 bases. The CDR3 is 15 residues long. CDR3 sequence reads: CASSDRDSHSDTQYF. The CDR3 DNA reads TGTGCCAGCAGCGACCGGGACTCACATTCGGATACGCAGTATTTT.

The rearrangement links TRBV19 to TRBJ2-2, with a tentative D call TRBD2 (5 bases). CDR3 length: 14 amino acids. V lost 6 bases to trimming and J lost 6 bases, with 14 bases between them. Germline CDR1 is LNHDA and CDR2 is SQIVND (reference sequence). The DNA for the CDR3 is TGTGCCAGTAGACCGAGACCCGGGGCCGGGGAGCTGTTTTTT. The encoded protein is CASRPRPGAGELFF. Looking up the rest from reference TRBV19 and TRBJ2-2 gives the full variable domain: DGGITQSPKYLFRKEGQNVTLSCEQNLNHDAMYWYRQDPGQGLRLIYYSQIVNDFQKGDIAEGYSVSREKKESFPLTVTSAQKNPTAFYLCASRPRPGAGELFFGEGSRLTVL.

This chain links TRBV18 with TRBJ2-1; 9 nucleotides agree with TRBD1. CDR3 length: 18 amino acids. Per germline, CDR1 KGHSH and CDR2 LQKENI. Germline trimming cut 3 bases from V and 0 bases from J; bases unmatched to any gene: 9. CDR3 DNA: TGTGCCAGCTCACCGCTTCCTGGGACAGGGAGCTCCTACAATGAGCAGTTCTTC. Amino acids: CASSPLPGTGSSYNEQFF.

The gene calls are TRBV11-3 and TRBJ2-1; D is perhaps TRBD2 (5 bases). Germline CDR1 and CDR2: SGHNT and YENEEA. The CDR3 extends over 14 amino acids. V was clipped by 2 bases and J by 10 bases, with 15 bases between them. The CDR3, as DNA: TGTGCCAGCAGCTTAAAGAGGGTCGCCGGGGAGCAGTTCTTC. This gives the protein CASSLKRVAGEQFF. The variable domain in full, completed from reference TRBV11-3 and TRBJ2-1, reads EAGVVQSPRYKIIEKKQPVAFWCNPISGHNTLYWYLQNLGQGPELLIRYENEEAVDDSQLPKDRFSAERLKGVDSTLKIQPAELGDSAVYLCASSLKRVAGEQFFGPGTRLTVL.

This clone was detected once. The J gene is TRBJ2-5, the V gene TRBV5-6, with 12 bases matching TRBD2. Trimming cost V 3 bases and J 5 bases; bases outside gene matches: 8. This CDR3 has 16 residues. Germline CDR1 SGHDT, CDR2 YYEEEE. The CDR3 region is CASSYDLAGGWETQYF. In nucleotides, the CDR3 is TGTGCCAGCAGCTACGATCTAGCGGGAGGGTGGGAGACCCAGTACTTC. Based on the CDR3 plus reference TRBV5-6 and TRBJ2-5, the full variable domain is DAGVTQSPTHLIKTRGQQVTLRCSPKSGHDTVSWYQQALGQGPQFIFQYYEEEERQRGNFPDRFSGHQFPNYSSELNVNALLLGDSALYLCASSYDLAGGWETQYFGPGTRLLVL.

The V call is TRBV5-1, the J call TRBJ2-3; 9 positions agree with TRBD2. This CDR3 comprises 16 residues. V lost 2 bases, J lost 1 base, and 5 bases stayed unmatched. Germline-derived CDR1 and CDR2 are SGHRS and YFSETQ. CDR3 loop: CASSFKGGRGTDTQYF. CDR3 bases: TGCGCCAGCAGCTTTAAAGGCGGGAGGGGCACAGATACGCAGTATTTT.

The J gene is TRBJ2-6, the V gene TRBV27; 9 bases match TRBD1. Trimming cost V 7 bases and J 3 bases; bases outside gene matches: 10. The V gene's germline CDR1 is MNHEY and CDR2 SMNVEV (reference sequence). The CDR3 runs 17 residues. The CDR3 sequence is CASTSWDRDNGANVLTF. CDR3 in DNA: TGTGCCAGCACCTCGTGGGACAGGGACAATGGGGCCAACGTCCTGACTTTC.

A single count supports this clone. The chain combines TRBV24-1 with TRBJ2-1; D gene unclear. CDR1 is KGHDR and CDR2 is SFDVKD in the germline V gene. V was shortened by 2 bases and J by 0 bases, with 10 bases between the two germline ends. The CDR3 covers 16 residues. CDR3 region: CATSDSFLSSYNEQFF. Written as DNA, the CDR3 is TGTGCCACCAGTGATTCTTTTTTGAGCTCCTACAATGAGCAGTTCTTC.